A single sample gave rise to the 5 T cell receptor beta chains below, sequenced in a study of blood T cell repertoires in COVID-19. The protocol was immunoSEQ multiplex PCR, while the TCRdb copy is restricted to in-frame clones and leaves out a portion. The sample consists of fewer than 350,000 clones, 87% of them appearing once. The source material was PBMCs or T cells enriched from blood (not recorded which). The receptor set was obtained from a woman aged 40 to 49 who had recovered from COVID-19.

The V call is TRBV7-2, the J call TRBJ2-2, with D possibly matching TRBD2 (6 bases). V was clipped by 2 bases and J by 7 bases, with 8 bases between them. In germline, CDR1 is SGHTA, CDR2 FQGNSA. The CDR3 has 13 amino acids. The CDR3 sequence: CASSLLRDGELFF. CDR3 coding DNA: TGTGCCAGCAGCTTATTGCGGGACGGGGAGCTGTTTTTT.

Here the CDR3 DNA reads TGTGCCAGCAGCCCCGGGGGGGGGCTCACTGAAGCTTTCTTT. Its translation: CASSPGGGLTEAFF. The chain joins TRBV7-2 to TRBJ1-1, with D possibly TRBD1 on 6 matching bases. This CDR3 is built from 14 residues. The V and J ends lost 5 bases and 4 bases respectively, with 14 bases between them. CDR1 SGHTA and CDR2 FQGNSA come from the germline V gene.

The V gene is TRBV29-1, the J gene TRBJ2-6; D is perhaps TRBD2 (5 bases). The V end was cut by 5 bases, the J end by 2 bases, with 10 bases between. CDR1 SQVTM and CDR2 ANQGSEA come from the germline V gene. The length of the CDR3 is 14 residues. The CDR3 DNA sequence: TGCAGCGTTTCGCAGAGGGCTGGGGCCAACGTCCTGACTTTC. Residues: CSVSQRAGANVLTF.

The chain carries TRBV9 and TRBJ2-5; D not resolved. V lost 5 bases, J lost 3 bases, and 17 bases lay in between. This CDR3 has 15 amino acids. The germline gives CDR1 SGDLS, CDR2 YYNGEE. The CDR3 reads CASRYLVQFKETQYF. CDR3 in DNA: TGTGCCAGCAGGTACCTCGTGCAGTTTAAAGAGACCCAGTACTTC.

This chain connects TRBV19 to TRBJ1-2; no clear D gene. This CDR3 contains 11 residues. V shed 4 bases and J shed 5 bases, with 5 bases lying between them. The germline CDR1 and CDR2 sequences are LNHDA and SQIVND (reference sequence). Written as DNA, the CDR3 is TGTGCCAGTAGTAGTCTGTATGGCTACACCTTC. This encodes CASSSLYGYTF.